These 17 T cell receptor beta chains were sequenced from one sample in a study of shared clonotypes between healthy human individuals (dated by TCRdb to 2020 to 2021). The library was built by means of the immunoSEQ multiplex PCR assay. Here the immuneACCESS table is served through TCRdb, limited to in-frame sequences with V and J called. Missing clones are a known gap in these copies; in checked studies unresolved V genes cover under half, and the rest lacks a known reason. Here the sample has around 1,000,000 clones; roughly 80% occur a single time. The top ten clonotypes cover roughly 0.82% of the sample. Input material: memory CD4+ T cells from PBMCs. The sample's cell subset or site label, in plain terms: CD45RA-negative fraction. These receptors all stem from a man younger than 35 in good health. Some clones in this sample may be carry-over from other donors' samples.

The V call is TRBV30, the J call TRBJ1-1, with D perhaps TRBD1 (5 bases). CDR3 size: 19 residues. Trimming removed 1 base at V and 5 bases at J, with 29 bases between. CDR1 is GTSNPN and CDR2 is SVGIG in the germline V gene (reference sequence). CDR3 amino acids: CAWSGGRRRGKGLGTEAFF. CDR3 coding DNA: TGTGCCTGGAGTGGTGGTCGAAGGAGGGGAAAGGGGCTGGGGACTGAAGCTTTCTTT.

This clone has a handful of counts. This specimen includes other DNA sequences encoding the same CDR3. This chain uses TRBV6-5 with TRBJ2-6; TRBD2 is a possible D gene (5 bases). Germline lookup yields CDR1 MNHEY and CDR2 SVGAGI. The length of the CDR3 is 14 residues. Trimming cost V 6 bases and J 0 bases, with 6 bases left between them. CDR3 amino acids: CASSRDSGANVLTF. For the CDR3, the DNA is TGTGCCAGCAGCCGGGACTCTGGGGCCAACGTCCTGACTTTC.

The chain couples TRBV2 to TRBJ1-2; a weak D match, TRBD1 (6 bases). CDR3 size: 13 residues. V was trimmed by 6 bases and J by 8 bases, leaving 16 bases between them. In germline, CDR1 is SNHLY, CDR2 FYNNEI. The CDR3 DNA follows: TGTGCCAGCAGGGAAACAGGGTTGGGGGGCTACACCTTC. This translates into CASRETGLGGYTF.

In nucleotides, the CDR3 is TGTGCCACCCGGGACCGCGTCTCCTACGAGCAGTACTTC. As protein: CATRDRVSYEQYF. This chain links TRBV6-6 with TRBJ2-7; D assignment may be TRBD1 or TRBD2 (5 bases each). The CDR3 runs to 13 residues. V shed 10 bases and J shed 0 bases, with 13 bases lying between them. The germline gives CDR1 MNHNY, CDR2 SVGAGI (reference sequence).

The rearrangement uses TRBV11-3 and TRBJ2-3; 8 bases fit TRBD1. The germline V gene has CDR1 SGHNT and CDR2 YENEEA. V was clipped by 5 bases and J by 4 bases; unmatched bases: 5. The CDR3 extends over 14 amino acids. The CDR3 DNA sequence: TGTGCCAGCAGCACACACAGGGGGGCAGATACGCAGTATTTT. Translating gives CASSTHRGADTQYF.

This clone was counted a few times. The chain has TRBV4-2 and TRBJ2-1; D is possibly TRBD1 or TRBD2 (5 bases each). The germline V gene encodes CDR1 LGHNA and CDR2 YNFKEQ. V was shortened by 0 bases and J by 6 bases, with 15 bases between the two germline ends. The CDR3 consists of 16 residues. The CDR3 is CASSQESGTYLNEQFF. The CDR3 DNA sequence: TGTGCCAGCAGCCAAGAGTCCGGGACCTATCTCAATGAGCAGTTCTTC.

The rearrangement uses TRBV4-3 and TRBJ2-1, with 10 bases identical to TRBD2. The V segment lost 1 base and the J segment 4 bases; nucleotides outside the gene matches: 10. From germline, CDR1 is LGHNA and CDR2 YSLEER. The CDR3 spans 18 residues. The CDR3 is CASSQAASGGLGYNEQFF. The CDR3 nucleotides read TGCGCCAGCAGCCAAGCGGCTAGCGGGGGACTGGGATACAATGAGCAGTTCTTC.

In nucleotides, the CDR3 is TGTGCCAGCAGCTTAGTTCGGGGTTCTGGAAACACCATATATTTT. Protein product: CASSLVRGSGNTIYF. The V and J genes are TRBV7-8 and TRBJ1-3; D unresolved. Germline V gene sequence: CDR1 SGHVS, CDR2 FQNEAQ. Trimming took 1 base from V and 1 from J, leaving 8 bases between them. There are 15 residues in the CDR3. Using reference TRBV7-8 and TRBJ1-3 for the parts outside the CDR3, the full variable domain is GAGVSQSPRYKVAKRGQDVALRCDPISGHVSLFWYQQALGQGPEFLTYFQNEAQLDKSGLPSDRFFAERPEGSVSTLKIQRTQQEDSAVYLCASSLVRGSGNTIYFGEGSWLTVV.

The table lists this clone with a count of one. The chain couples TRBV11-1 to TRBJ2-7; 7 positions agree with TRBD1. V was clipped by 5 bases and J by 3 bases; unmatched bases: 10. Germline-derived CDR1 and CDR2 are SGHAT and FQDESV (reference sequence). The CDR3 spans 15 residues. As DNA, the CDR3 is TGTGCCAGCAGCCCACGACAGGGTCGCTTCTACGAGCAGTACTTC. Translated, it gives CASSPRQGRFYEQYF.

This clone has more than one count but fewer than ten. The gene calls are TRBV30 and TRBJ1-5; D is perhaps TRBD1 (6 bases). The CDR3 has 16 amino acids. Trimming took off 0 bases at V and 0 bases at J, with 12 bases between the two ends. The V gene's germline CDR1 is GTSNPN and CDR2 SVGIG (reference sequence). CDR3 in amino acids: CAWSVDWGHSNQPQHF. The CDR3 DNA follows: TGTGCCTGGAGTGTAGATTGGGGGCATAGCAATCAGCCCCAGCATTTT.

Only one count was recorded for this clone. This chain links TRBV7-2 with TRBJ2-1; no firm D call. CDR1 SGHTA and CDR2 FQGNSA come from the germline V gene. Deletions cut 5 bases from V and 5 bases from J, with 10 bases between. CDR3 length: 13 residues. In DNA, the CDR3 is TGTGCCAGCAGCGTCGGACCGAACAATGAGCAGTTCTTC. Amino acid sequence: CASSVGPNNEQFF. The full variable domain, completed using reference TRBV7-2 and TRBJ2-1, is GAGVSQSPSNKVTEKGKDVELRCDPISGHTALYWYRQSLGQGLEFLIYFQGNSAPDKSGLPSDRFSAERTGGSVSTLTIQRTQQEDSAVYLCASSVGPNNEQFFGPGTRLTVL.

This chain connects TRBV21-1 to TRBJ1-5. TRBV21-1 is a pseudogene segment. The CDR3 totals 16 residues. The CDR3 here is CASSKVRAEGHQPQHF. The CDR3 DNA reads as TGTGCCAGCAGCAAAGTAAGGGCCGAGGGCCATCAGCCCCAGCATTTT.

The rearrangement joins TRBV6-6 to TRBJ1-2, with a tentative D call TRBD1 (5 bases). This CDR3 comprises 13 residues. The V gene lost 8 bases and the J gene lost 3 bases, with 13 bases spanning the gap. Germline loops: CDR1 MNHNY, CDR2 SVGAGI (reference sequence). The chain's CDR3 is CASVTGYHYGYTF. DNA of the CDR3: TGTGCCAGCGTCACAGGTTACCACTATGGCTACACCTTC.

This clone was found a few times. Other DNA sequences in this sample translate to the same CDR3. The V and J genes are TRBV30 and TRBJ1-2, with D perhaps matching TRBD1 (5 bases). The germline CDR1 and CDR2 sequences are GTSNPN and SVGIG (reference sequence). There are 11 residues in the CDR3. V dropped 5 bases and J dropped 1 base, with 5 bases sitting between them. In DNA form, the CDR3 reads TGTGCCTGGGACAGTAACTATGGCTACACCTTC. Translated: CAWDSNYGYTF. Looking up the rest from reference TRBV30 and TRBJ1-2 gives the full variable domain: SQTIHQWPATLVQPVGSPLSLECTVEGTSNPNLYWYRQAAGRGLQLLFYSVGIGQISSEVPQNLSASRPQDRQFILSSKKLLLSDSGFYLCAWDSNYGYTFGSGTRLTVV.

The chain combines TRBV7-2 with TRBJ2-7; TRBD1 matches at 8 bases. The length of the CDR3 is 14 residues. From germline, CDR1 is SGHTA and CDR2 FQGNSA. The junction had 2 bases not matched to a gene; V was cut back by 4 bases and J by 0 bases. The CDR3 DNA sequence: TGTGCCAGCAGCTACGGGACAGGCTCCTACGAGCAGTACTTC. Translated: CASSYGTGSYEQYF.

The rearrangement uses TRBV7-3 and TRBJ2-3; 9 nucleotides agree with TRBD1. CDR1 and CDR2 (germline): SGHTA, FQGTGA. V gave up 2 bases and J gave up 6 bases; unmatched junction bases: 9. This CDR3 contains 16 residues. CDR3 sequence (DNA): TGTGCCAGCAGCTTATATAGGACAGGGGCGGCGGATACGCAGTATTTT. This sequence encodes CASSLYRTGAADTQYF.

As regards this clone: It may be a read error: a sequence one base away is much more abundant. Other nucleotide sequences in the sample specify the same CDR3. The genes are TRBV27 and TRBJ2-2; D unresolved. Germline lookup yields CDR1 MNHEY and CDR2 SMNVEV (reference sequence). This CDR3 region has 13 residues. V was shortened by 2 bases and J by 2 bases, with 3 bases between the two germline ends. CDR3 in DNA: TGTGCCAGCAGTTTACTTAACACCGGGGAGCTGTTTTTT. It specifies CASSLLNTGELFF.